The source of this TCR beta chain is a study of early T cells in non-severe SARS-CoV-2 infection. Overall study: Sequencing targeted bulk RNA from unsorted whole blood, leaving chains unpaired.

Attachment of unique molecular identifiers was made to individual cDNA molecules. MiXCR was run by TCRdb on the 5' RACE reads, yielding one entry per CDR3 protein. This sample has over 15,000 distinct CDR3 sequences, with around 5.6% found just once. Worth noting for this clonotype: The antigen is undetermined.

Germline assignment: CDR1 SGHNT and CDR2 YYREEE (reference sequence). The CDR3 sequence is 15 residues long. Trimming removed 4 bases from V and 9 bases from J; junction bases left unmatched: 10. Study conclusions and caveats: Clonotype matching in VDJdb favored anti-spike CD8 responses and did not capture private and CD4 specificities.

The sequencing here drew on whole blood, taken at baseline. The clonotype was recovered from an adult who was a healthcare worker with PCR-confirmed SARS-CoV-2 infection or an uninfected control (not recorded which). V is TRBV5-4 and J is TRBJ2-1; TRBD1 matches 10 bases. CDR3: CASSAGTGVSGEQFF. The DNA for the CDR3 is TGTGCCAGCAGCGCCGGGACAGGGGTTTCGGGTGAGCAGTTCTTC.